The 2 T cell receptor beta chains below come from one sample, sequenced in a study of blood T cell repertoires in COVID-19. Some clones are missing from TCRdb's copy, which holds only in-frame ones; the method was immunoSEQ multiplex PCR. The profile shows 140,000 to 150,000 clones, 70% to 90% of them singletons. Specimen: peripheral blood. The receptors were gathered from a woman in her forties or fifties with acute or convalescent COVID-19.

The rearrangement uses TRBV27 and TRBJ2-7; no reliable D call. V dropped 0 bases and J dropped 5 bases, with 8 bases sitting between them. CDR3 length: 13 amino acids. Germline V CDR1 and CDR2: MNHEY, SMNVEV (reference sequence). The CDR3 here is CASSLSPKNEQYF. In nucleotides, the CDR3 is TGTGCCAGCAGTTTATCCCCCAAAAACGAGCAGTACTTC.

The chain combines TRBV11-2 with TRBJ1-1, with D unresolved. Per the germline V gene, CDR1 is SGHAT and CDR2 is FQNNGV. The CDR3 has 13 residues. V shed 5 bases and J shed 8 bases, with 15 bases lying between them. As DNA, the CDR3 is TGTGCCAGCAGCCTCCGGGAGGTGACGGAAGCTTTCTTT. Residues: CASSLREVTEAFF.